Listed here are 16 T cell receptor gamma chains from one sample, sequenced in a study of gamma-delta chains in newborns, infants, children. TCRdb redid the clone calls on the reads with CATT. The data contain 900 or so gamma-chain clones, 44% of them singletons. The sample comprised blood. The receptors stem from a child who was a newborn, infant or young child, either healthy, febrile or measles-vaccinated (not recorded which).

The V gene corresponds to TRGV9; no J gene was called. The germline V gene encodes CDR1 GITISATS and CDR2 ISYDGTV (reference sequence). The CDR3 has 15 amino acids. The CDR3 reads CALWEQEVGKKIKVF. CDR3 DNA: TGTGCCTTGTGGGAGCAAGAGGTGGGCAAAAAAATAAAGGTCTTT.

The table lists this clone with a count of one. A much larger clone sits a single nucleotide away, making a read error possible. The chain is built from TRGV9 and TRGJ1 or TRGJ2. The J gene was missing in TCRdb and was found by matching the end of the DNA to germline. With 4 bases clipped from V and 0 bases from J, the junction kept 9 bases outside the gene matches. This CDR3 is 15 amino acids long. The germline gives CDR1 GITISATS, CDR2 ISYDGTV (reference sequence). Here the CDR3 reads CALWDAYSNYYKKLF. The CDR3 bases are TGTGCCTTGTGGGACGCATATTCGAATTATTATAAGAAACTCTTT.

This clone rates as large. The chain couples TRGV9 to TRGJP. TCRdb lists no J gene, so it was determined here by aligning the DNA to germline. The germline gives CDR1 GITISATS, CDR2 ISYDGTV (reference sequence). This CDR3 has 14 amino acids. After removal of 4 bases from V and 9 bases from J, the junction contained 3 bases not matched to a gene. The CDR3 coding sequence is TGTGCCTTGTGGGAAGGGTTGGGCAAAAAAATCAAGGTATTT. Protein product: CALWEGLGKKIKVF.

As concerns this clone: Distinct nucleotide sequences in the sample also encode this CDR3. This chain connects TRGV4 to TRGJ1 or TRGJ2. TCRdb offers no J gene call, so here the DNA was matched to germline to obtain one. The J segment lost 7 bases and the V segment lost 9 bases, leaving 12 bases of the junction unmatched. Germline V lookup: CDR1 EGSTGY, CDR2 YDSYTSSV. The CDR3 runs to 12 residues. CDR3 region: CATGEGLYKKLF. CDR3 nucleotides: TGTGCCACCGGTGAGGGGCTCTATAAGAAACTCTTT.

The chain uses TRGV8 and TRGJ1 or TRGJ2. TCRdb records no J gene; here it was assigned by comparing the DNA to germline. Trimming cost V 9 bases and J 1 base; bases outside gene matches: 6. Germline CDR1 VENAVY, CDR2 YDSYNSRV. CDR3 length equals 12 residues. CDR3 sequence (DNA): TGTGCCACCGGGATTAATTATTATAAGAAACTCTTT. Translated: CATGINYYKKLF.

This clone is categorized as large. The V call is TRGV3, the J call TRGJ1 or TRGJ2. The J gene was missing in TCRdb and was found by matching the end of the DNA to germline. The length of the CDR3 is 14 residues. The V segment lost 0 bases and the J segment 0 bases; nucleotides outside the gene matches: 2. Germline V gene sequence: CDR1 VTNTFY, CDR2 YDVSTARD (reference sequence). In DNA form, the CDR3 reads TGTGCCACCTGGGACAGGTCGAATTATTATAAGAAACTCTTT. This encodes CATWDRSNYYKKLF.

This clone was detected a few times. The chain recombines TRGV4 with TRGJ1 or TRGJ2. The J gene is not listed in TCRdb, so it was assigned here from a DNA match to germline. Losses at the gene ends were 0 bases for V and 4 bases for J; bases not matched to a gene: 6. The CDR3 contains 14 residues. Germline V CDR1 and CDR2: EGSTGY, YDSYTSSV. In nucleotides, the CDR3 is TGTGCCACCTGGGATGGGCCTGGGTATTATAAGAAACTCTTT. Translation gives CATWDGPGYYKKLF.

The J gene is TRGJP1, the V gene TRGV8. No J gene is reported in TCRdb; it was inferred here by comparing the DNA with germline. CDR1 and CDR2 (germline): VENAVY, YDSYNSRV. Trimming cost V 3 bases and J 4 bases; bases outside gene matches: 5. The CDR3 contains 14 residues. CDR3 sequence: CATWDPNTGWFKIF. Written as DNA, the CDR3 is TGTGCCACCTGGGATCCCAACACTGGTTGGTTCAAGATATTT.

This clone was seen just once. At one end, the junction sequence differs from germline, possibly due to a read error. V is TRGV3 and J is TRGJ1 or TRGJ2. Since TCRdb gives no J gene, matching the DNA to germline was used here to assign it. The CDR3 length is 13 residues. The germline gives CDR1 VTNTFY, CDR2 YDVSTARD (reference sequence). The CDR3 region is CATWDIPGYKKLF. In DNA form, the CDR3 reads TGCGCCACTTGGGACATACCGGGTTATAAGAAACTCTTT.

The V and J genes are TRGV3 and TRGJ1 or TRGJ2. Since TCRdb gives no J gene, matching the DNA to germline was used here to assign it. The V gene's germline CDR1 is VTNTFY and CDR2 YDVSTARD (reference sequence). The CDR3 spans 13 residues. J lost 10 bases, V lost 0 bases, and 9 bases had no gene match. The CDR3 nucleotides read TGTGCCACCTGGGACAGGGGGGGATACAAGAAACTCTTT. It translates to CATWDRGGYKKLF.

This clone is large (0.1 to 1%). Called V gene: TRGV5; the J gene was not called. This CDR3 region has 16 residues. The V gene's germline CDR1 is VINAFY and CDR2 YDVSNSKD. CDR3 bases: TGTGCCACCTGGGACAGGCCGGTGGAATATAATGGCTCCAAACTCTTT. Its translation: CATWDRPVEYNGSKLF.

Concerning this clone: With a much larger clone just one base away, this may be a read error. CDR3 sequence (DNA): TGTGCCACCGGGGATTATTATAAGAAACTCTTT. Translated: CATGDYYKKLF. The J gene is TRGJ1 or TRGJ2, the V gene TRGV8. Here the J gene came from matching the DNA to germline, since TCRdb omits it. The CDR3 is 11 amino acids. Germline V gene lookup returns CDR1 VENAVY and CDR2 YDSYNSRV.

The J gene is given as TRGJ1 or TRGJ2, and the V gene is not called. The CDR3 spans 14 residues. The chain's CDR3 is CATWDRSGYYKKLF. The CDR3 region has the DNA TGTGCCACCTGGGACAGGTCCGGCTATTATAAGAAACTCTTT.

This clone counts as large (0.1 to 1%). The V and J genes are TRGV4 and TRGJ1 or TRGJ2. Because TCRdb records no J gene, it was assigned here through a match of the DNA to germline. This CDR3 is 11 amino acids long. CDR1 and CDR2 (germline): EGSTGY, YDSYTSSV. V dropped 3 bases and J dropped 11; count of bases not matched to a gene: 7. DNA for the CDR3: TGTGCCACCTGGGATCTCGACCAGAAACTCTTT. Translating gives CATWDLDQKLF.

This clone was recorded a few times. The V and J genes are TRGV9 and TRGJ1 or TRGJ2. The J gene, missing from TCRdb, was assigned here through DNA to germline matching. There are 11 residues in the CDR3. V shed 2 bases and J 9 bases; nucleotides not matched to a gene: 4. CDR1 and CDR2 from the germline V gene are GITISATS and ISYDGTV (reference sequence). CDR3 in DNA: TGTGCCTTGTGGGAGGCCGGTAAGAAACTCTTT. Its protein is CALWEAGKKLF.

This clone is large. The CDR3 is CATWITGWFKIF. In nucleotides, the CDR3 is TGTGCCACCTGGATAACTGGTTGGTTCAAGATATTT. The V gene is TRGV8, the J gene TRGJP1. This CDR3 region has 12 residues. From germline, CDR1 is VENAVY and CDR2 YDSYNSRV. J gave up 5 bases and V 6 bases, and 3 bases lay outside the gene matches.